The rows below give T cell receptor beta chains drawn from one sample of a study of tumor-infiltrating lymphocytes in localized non-small cell lung cancer. TCRdb's table, derived via immunoSEQ multiplex PCR, lists solely in-frame clones and lacks some. Among about 21,000 clones, around 80% were seen once, and the ten largest hold under 4%. The sequenced sample consisted of lung tumor tissue. These receptors were obtained from a human donor with non-small cell lung cancer. Each CDR3 is given with its conserved first and last residue. A D gene is named only where the DNA matches it firmly. The listing skips clone size in some rows; elsewhere it reads once, few, many or a size class.

TRBV7-2	TRBD1	.	TRBJ1-1	CASSRVDRAEAFF	TGTGCCAGCAGCCGTGTCGACAGGGCTGAAGCTTTCTTT
TRBV30	.	.	TRBJ2-1	CACTDSSYNEQFF	TGTGCCTGCACAGATAGCTCCTACAATGAGCAGTTCTTC
TRBV28	.	.	TRBJ1-2	CASSRDRNYGYTF	TGTGCCAGCAGTCGCGACAGGAACTATGGCTACACCTTC
TRBV19	.	.	TRBJ2-2	CASSIRSGGSNTGELFF	TGTGCCAGTAGTATTCGGTCAGGTGGGTCGAACACCGGGGAGCTGTTTTTT
TRBV9	.	once	TRBJ1-1	CASSSRNLETEAFF	TGTGCCAGCAGCTCCCGAAACTTAGAAACTGAAGCTTTCTTT
TRBV2	.	.	TRBJ1-5	CASSDRANSNQPQHF	TGTGCCAGCAGTGACAGGGCCAATAGCAATCAGCCCCAGCATTTT
TRBV5-1	TRBD2	few	TRBJ2-5	CASSLVAGGGETQYF	TGCGCCAGCAGCTTGGTAGCGGGAGGAGGAGAGACCCAGTACTTC
TRBV21-1	.	.	TRBJ2-7	CASRGLAGFYEQYF	TGTGCCAGCAGGGGGCTAGCGGGTTTTTACGAGCAGTACTTC
TRBV7-2	.	.	TRBJ2-2	CASSPYTGELFF	TGTGCCAGCAGCCCGTACACCGGGGAGCTGTTTTTT
TRBV9	.	.	TRBJ2-3	CASSVSGGRTDTQYF	TGTGCCAGCAGCGTAAGTGGCGGCCGCACAGATACGCAGTATTTT
TRBV7-9	.	.	TRBJ2-3	CASSSGLIVPNTDTQYF	TGTGCCAGCAGCTCGGGACTCATCGTACCGAACACAGATACGCAGTATTTT
TRBV7-2	.	once	TRBJ1-2	CASSTPGGLANYGYTF	TGTGCCAGCAGCACTCCGGGGGGCCTAGCTAACTATGGCTACACCTTC
TRBV28	.	.	TRBJ2-1	CASSLSLAREQFF	TGTGCCAGCAGTTTATCGCTAGCAAGAGAGCAGTTCTTC
TRBV30	.	.	TRBJ1-1	CAWSADSRLTFF	TGTGCCTGGAGCGCAGACAGTCGTCTGACTTTCTTT
TRBV18	.	.	TRBJ2-5	CASSLLQGGETQYF	TGTGCCAGCTCACTACTACAGGGAGGGGAGACCCAGTACTTC
TRBV18	.	.	TRBJ2-5	CASSPMGRETQYF	TGTGCCAGCTCACCGATGGGGCGAGAGACCCAGTACTTC
TRBV29-1	.	few	TRBJ1-1	CSGNTGLEAFF	TGCAGCGGTAACACAGGGCTTGAAGCTTTCTTT
TRBV6-1	TRBD1	medium-sized	TRBJ2-4	CASSEVGQGRDIQYF	TGTGCCAGCAGTGAAGTAGGACAGGGGAGGGACATTCAGTACTTC
TRBV5-4	.	.	TRBJ2-3	CASSYSGGGSGTQYF	TGTGCCAGCAGCTATAGCGGTGGGGGTTCAGGTACGCAGTATTTT
TRBV4-2	.	.	TRBJ1-5	CASSQGQGEPQHF	TGTGCCAGCAGCCAAGGGCAGGGCGAGCCCCAGCATTTT
TRBV2	.	.	TRBJ2-1	CASSVSEGEQFF	TGTGCCAGCAGCGTTAGCGAGGGTGAGCAGTTCTTC
TRBV28	.	.	TRBJ2-7	CASSLGASTYEQYF	TGTGCCAGCAGTTTAGGGGCTTCTACCTACGAGCAGTACTTC
TRBV21-1	.	.	TRBJ2-7	CASSKASGAYEQYF	TGTGCCAGCAGCAAAGCCTCGGGAGCCTACGAGCAGTACTTC